Each of the 28 T cell receptor beta chains below was sequenced from the same sample in a study of blood T cell repertoires in COVID-19. The repertoire was sequenced with immunoSEQ multiplex PCR; TCRdb's copy has only in-frame clones and lacks some. The profile shows 90,000 to 130,000 clones, 75% to 80% of them singletons. Material for sequencing was peripheral blood. Receptors were obtained from a woman older than 75 with active or convalescent COVID-19.

In this sample, this clone turned up a few times. The CDR3 here is CASSQQGLVRYF. Written as DNA, the CDR3 is TGTGCCAGCAGCCAACAAGGACTAGTTCGGTACTTC. V and J are TRBV3-1 (or the pseudogene TRBV3-2) and TRBJ2-7, with 7 positions matching TRBD2. CDR3 length: 12 amino acids. V gave up 2 bases and J gave up 12 bases; unmatched junction bases: 7. The germline CDR1 and CDR2 sequences are LGHDT and YNNKEL (reference sequence).

This clone was counted only a few times. The V call is TRBV6-2 or TRBV6-3, the J call TRBJ2-3, with D possibly being TRBD2 (7 bases). The germline CDR1 and CDR2 sequences are MNHEY and SVGEGT. CDR3 size: 16 residues. The V end lost 7 bases, the J end lost 4 bases, and 21 bases lay between the germline ends. Written as DNA, the CDR3 is TGTGCCAGCAACCCTCGTGGGAGGGGGAGGCCAGATACGCAGTATTTT. Amino acid sequence: CASNPRGRGRPDTQYF.

The count of this clone is one. J is TRBJ1-5 and V is TRBV21-1; the table names TRBD1, a call not compared with the DNA. TRBV21-1 is a pseudogene segment. This CDR3 region has 15 residues. CDR3 coding DNA: TGTGCCAGCAACAGGGACAGGGGGTGCAATCAGCCCCAGCATTTT. Its translation: CASNRDRGCNQPQHF.

The gene calls are TRBV5-4 and TRBJ1-2; TRBD1 aligns across 9 bases. CDR1 and CDR2 from the germline V gene are SGHNT and YYREEE (reference sequence). V dropped 1 base and J dropped 6; count of bases not matched to a gene: 4. The CDR3 is 14 residues long. DNA for the CDR3: TGTGCCAGCAGCTTGTACAGGGGGCGGGATGGCTACACCTTC. This encodes CASSLYRGRDGYTF.

In DNA, the CDR3 is TGTGCCAGCAGCTTTAGTACTAGCGGAGTCCAAGAGACCCAGTACTTC. Protein product: CASSFSTSGVQETQYF. This rearrangement joins TRBV5-4 to TRBJ2-5; 8 bases line up with TRBD2. This CDR3 is built from 16 residues. V shed 2 bases and J 1 base; nucleotides not matched to a gene: 7. Germline-derived CDR1 and CDR2 are SGHNT and YYREEE (reference sequence).

V gene TRBV6-5 combines with J gene TRBJ2-7, with 9 bases identical to TRBD1. CDR3 size: 15 residues. Germline V CDR1 and CDR2: MNHEY, SVGAGI. V lost 4 bases and J lost 4; bases outside the gene matches: 8. The CDR3 sequence is CASSSPGQGQYEQYF. CDR3 in DNA: TGTGCCAGCAGTTCGCCGGGACAGGGCCAATACGAGCAGTACTTC.

The rearrangement links TRBV4-2 to TRBJ2-2; a possible D gene is TRBD2 (5 bases). CDR3 length equals 18 residues. In germline, CDR1 is LGHNA, CDR2 YNFKEQ. V was cut by 0 bases and J by 6 bases, with 20 bases left in between. Written as DNA, the CDR3 is TGTGCCAGCAGCCAAGATTTGACGGGCGACGGGGTTCCCGGGGAGCTGTTTTTT. Its protein is CASSQDLTGDGVPGELFF.

This clone has just a few counts. The J gene is TRBJ2-7, the V gene TRBV7-8; TRBD1 aligns across 7 bases. The CDR3 covers 14 residues. Germline CDR1 SGHVS, CDR2 FQNEAQ. With 8 bases clipped from V and 4 bases from J, the junction kept 11 bases outside the gene matches. The DNA for the CDR3 is TGTGCCAGCTCCTCCCGCAGGGGGTATTACGAGCAGTACTTC. Its protein is CASSSRRGYYEQYF. Together with reference TRBV7-8 and TRBJ2-7, the CDR3 gives the full variable domain: GAGVSQSPRYKVAKRGQDVALRCDPISGHVSLFWYQQALGQGPEFLTYFQNEAQLDKSGLPSDRFFAERPEGSVSTLKIQRTQQEDSAVYLCASSSRRGYYEQYFGPGTRLTVT.

This clone was seen only a few times. This chain links TRBV2 with TRBJ2-5; tentatively, D is TRBD1 (7 bases). V lost 6 bases and J 7 bases, leaving 21 bases between the germline ends. The length of the CDR3 is 15 residues. CDR1 SNHLY and CDR2 FYNNEI come from the germline V gene. The CDR3 bases are TGTGCCAGCAGCTATGGGACAGCGGACTATGGGACCCAGTACTTC. Its protein is CASSYGTADYGTQYF.

The V call is TRBV19, the J call TRBJ1-5; 9 bases fit TRBD1. Germline CDR1 and CDR2: LNHDA and SQIVND (reference sequence). J lost 6 bases, V lost 6 bases, and 9 bases had no gene match. The CDR3 covers 15 residues. As DNA, the CDR3 is TGTGCCAGTAGGTCACAGGGGGCGTTCTTTCAGCCCCAGCATTTT. Its protein is CASRSQGAFFQPQHF.

The chain carries TRBV6-1 and TRBJ2-3; a possible D gene is TRBD1 (5 bases). Trimming took 1 base from V and 11 from J, leaving 13 bases between them. This CDR3 spans 13 amino acids. Germline V gives CDR1 MNHNS, CDR2 SASEGT. CDR3 region: CASSEVDIGGQYF. The CDR3 bases are TGTGCCAGCAGTGAAGTGGACATTGGTGGGCAGTATTTT.

Here the CDR3 DNA reads TGTGCCAGCAGTGGTGGCTTGGATGAGCAGTTCTTC. This gives the protein CASSGGLDEQFF. The chain couples TRBV2 to TRBJ2-1; D remains unclear. CDR3 length: 12 residues. Per the germline V gene, CDR1 is SNHLY and CDR2 is FYNNEI. Trimming shortened V by 4 bases and J by 8 bases, and 9 bases separated the two germline ends.

This clone was recorded at least ten times. V and J are TRBV2 and TRBJ1-5; weak D call: TRBD1 (6 bases). This CDR3 is built from 13 residues. Germline V CDR1 and CDR2: SNHLY, FYNNEI. The germline V and J ends were trimmed by 5 bases and 4 bases, with 9 bases remaining between them. CDR3 sequence (DNA): TGTGCCAGCAGTCGGGACACAAATCAGCCCCAGCATTTT. This encodes CASSRDTNQPQHF.

The chain combines TRBV5-5 with TRBJ2-3; TRBD2 aligns across 9 bases. Germline V gene lookup returns CDR1 SGHKS and CDR2 YYEKEE (reference sequence). The trim removed 6 bases at V and 3 bases at J, leaving 8 bases unmatched. This CDR3 is 15 amino acids long. The CDR3 protein is CASTRGLAGTDTQYF. CDR3 in DNA: TGTGCCAGCACTAGGGGCCTAGCGGGAACAGATACGCAGTATTTT.

This chain links TRBV10-1 with TRBJ2-3; TRBD2 matches 11 bases. V trimming: 2 bases; J trimming: 2 bases; junction bases outside the gene matches: 3. Per germline, CDR1 WNHNN and CDR2 SYGVQD (reference sequence). The CDR3 loop spans 16 amino acids. This chain's CDR3 is CASSEGLAGFTDTQYF. In DNA form, the CDR3 reads TGCGCCAGCAGTGAGGGACTAGCGGGCTTCACAGATACGCAGTATTTT.

V and J are TRBV7-2 and TRBJ1-2; D perhaps matches TRBD1 (5 bases). Germline V lookup: CDR1 SGHTA, CDR2 FQGNSA. The germline V and J ends were trimmed by 1 base and 7 bases, with 13 bases remaining between them. This CDR3 is 14 amino acids long. The CDR3 sequence is CASSLVGEGGGYTF. CDR3 DNA sequence: TGTGCCAGCAGCTTAGTAGGGGAAGGTGGTGGCTACACCTTC. The full variable domain, in which reference TRBV7-2 and TRBJ1-2 provide the parts outside the CDR3, is GAGVSQSPSNKVTEKGKDVELRCDPISGHTALYWYRQSLGQGLEFLIYFQGNSAPDKSGLPSDRFSAERTGGSVSTLTIQRTQQEDSAVYLCASSLVGEGGGYTFGSGTRLTVV.

V usage is TRBV14 and J usage is TRBJ2-7; 10 nucleotides align to TRBD2. The J segment lost 1 base and the V segment lost 8 bases, leaving 5 bases of the junction unmatched. The CDR3 consists of 14 residues. Germline V gives CDR1 SGHDN, CDR2 FVKESK. CDR3 region: CASSRAGGSYEQYF. Written as DNA, the CDR3 is TGTGCCAGCTCCCGAGCGGGAGGGTCCTACGAGCAGTACTTC.

V is TRBV30 and J is TRBJ2-7; maybe TRBD2 (6 bases). Looked up from germline, CDR1 is GTSNPN and CDR2 is SVGIG (reference sequence). Trimming pared 2 bases from V and 0 bases from J, leaving 8 bases between. This CDR3 has 13 residues. CDR3 DNA: TGTGCCTGGAGTCGGGGACTCTCCTACGAGCAGTACTTC. Its protein is CAWSRGLSYEQYF.

The rearrangement links TRBV4-2 to TRBJ2-5; tentative D call: TRBD1 (6 bases). CDR3 length: 18 amino acids. V was cut by 0 bases and J by 4 bases, with 21 bases left in between. CDR1 LGHNA and CDR2 YNFKEQ come from the germline V gene. The CDR3 nucleotides read TGTGCCAGCAGCCAAGATCCAGGGACATCGTGGCTACCAGAGACCCAGTACTTC. It encodes CASSQDPGTSWLPETQYF.

The rearrangement joins TRBV27 to TRBJ2-1; TRBD2 matches at 8 bases. The germline V gene has CDR1 MNHEY and CDR2 SMNVEV (reference sequence). This CDR3 has 15 amino acids. V was clipped by 9 bases and J by 3 bases; unmatched bases: 10. The CDR3 DNA reads TGTGCCAGTCGACCCGCGGGGACTAGCTACAATGAGCAGTTCTTC. Amino acid sequence: CASRPAGTSYNEQFF.

This CDR3 reads CASSLDRRGPVTDTQYF. The CDR3 bases are TGTGCCAGCAGCTTAGATCGCAGGGGGCCTGTCACAGATACGCAGTATTTT. This chain uses TRBV7-9 with TRBJ2-3; 8 bases are shared with TRBD1. The germline CDR1 and CDR2 sequences are SEHNR and FQNEAQ (reference sequence). The ends lost 1 base at V and 2 bases at J; junction bases unmatched: 8. The CDR3 runs 17 residues.

The gene calls are TRBV7-4 and TRBJ2-1; TRBD2 agrees at 13 bases. With V trimmed by 6 bases and J by 4 bases, 3 bases remained unmatched. Germline loops: CDR1 SGHVT, CDR2 SQSDAQ. CDR3 size: 15 residues. CDR3 coding DNA: TGTGCCAGCAGAACGGGACTAGCGGGATACAATGAGCAGTTCTTC. It specifies CASRTGLAGYNEQFF.

The V and J genes are TRBV2 and TRBJ2-1; no clear D gene. CDR1 and CDR2 (germline): SNHLY, FYNNEI. This CDR3 has 15 amino acids. The germline V and J ends were trimmed by 2 bases and 3 bases, with 11 bases remaining between them. The CDR3 sequence: CASSESSPLYNEQFF. The CDR3 bases are TGTGCCAGCAGTGAAAGTAGCCCCCTCTACAATGAGCAGTTCTTC.

The V call is TRBV7-3, the J call TRBJ1-3; D is unclear. V lost 2 bases, J lost 1 base, and 9 bases lay in between. Germline CDR1 is SGHTA and CDR2 is FQGTGA. The CDR3 loop spans 15 amino acids. CDR3 protein: CASSLSGVSGNTIYF. CDR3 coding DNA: TGTGCCAGCAGCTTATCCGGGGTTTCTGGAAACACCATATATTTT.

This sequence joins TRBV28 and TRBJ2-7; 11 bases map to TRBD2. The CDR3 extends over 15 amino acids. The germline V gene encodes CDR1 MDHEN and CDR2 SYDVKM. V lost 5 bases to trimming and J lost 3 bases; unmatched junction nucleotides: 6. CDR3 bases: TGTGCCAGCAGTATTAGCGGGAGGGCCGTCTACGAGCAGTACTTC. Its translation is CASSISGRAVYEQYF.

This clone was observed at least ten times. The chain employs TRBV5-4 and TRBJ2-7; 10 positions agree with TRBD1. There are 13 residues in the CDR3. Germline CDR1 is SGHNT and CDR2 is YYREEE (reference sequence). The V gene end was trimmed by 5 bases and the J gene end by 7 bases; junction bases not matched to a gene: 6. This CDR3 is CASSSDRGGEQYF. As DNA, the CDR3 is TGTGCCAGCAGTTCGGACAGGGGGGGAGAGCAGTACTTC.

In DNA form, the CDR3 reads TGTGCCAGCAGCGTAAGACTAGCCTACAATGAGCAGTTCTTC. This encodes CASSVRLAYNEQFF. The chain joins TRBV9 to TRBJ2-1; possible D gene TRBD2, 6 bases. This CDR3 contains 14 residues. The V and J ends lost 1 base and 2 bases respectively, with 7 bases between them. The V gene's germline CDR1 is SGDLS and CDR2 YYNGEE.

This chain uses TRBV28 with TRBJ2-2; no clear D gene. V lost 5 bases, J lost 1 base, and 5 bases lay in between. This CDR3 region has 13 residues. Germline CDR1 and CDR2: MDHEN and SYDVKM. DNA for the CDR3: TGTGCCAGCAGTGGCAGGAACACCGGGGAGCTGTTTTTT. Its protein is CASSGRNTGELFF.